This T cell receptor beta chain was found in a study of shared clonotypes between healthy human individuals. The CDR3 loop spans 16 amino acids. Germline values: CDR1 MNHEY, CDR2 SMNVEV (reference sequence). V was pared by 0 bases and J by 6 bases, with 16 bases between. Concerning this clone itself: Antigen: not known.

Overall study findings and caveats: Deeper or shallower sequencing was expected to change how clonotypes are shared among donors.

Donation came from healthy HIV-negative adults that had no recent acute infections or vaccinations. In the CD4+ fraction, cells were divided into CD45RA+ naive and CD45RA-negative memory subsets. Every subset had its genomic DNA shared out evenly among several immunoSEQ plates. Method: immunoSEQ multiplex PCR; TCRdb's copy keeps in-frame clones and lacks some. The data hold 2 million to 2.5 million clones, with 80% to 95% observed a single time. The chain combines TRBV27 with TRBJ2-3; TRBD2 is a possible D gene (6 bases). Specimen: naive CD4+ T cells from PBMCs. The sample's subset: CD45RA+ positively selected. The clonotype comes from a young man in good health. Some clones in this sample may be carry-over from other donors' samples. CDR3 DNA: TGTGCCAGCAGTTTATCGCGGGACTCACTCACGGATACGCAGTATTTT. Its translation is CASSLSRDSLTDTQYF.